The 6 T cell receptor beta chains below were found in one sample sequenced in a study of tumor-infiltrating lymphocytes in primary liver carcinoma. A primer in the constant region served to generate TCR beta cDNA from approximately 460 ng of total RNA. Three nested multiplex PCR rounds, a slightly modified ARM-PCR method, built the TCR beta libraries. Two initial PCR rounds of around 10 cycles each paired TRBV1-TRBV30 forward primers with a C-beta reverse primer. TCRdb passed the multiplex PCR reads through MiXCR, listing each CDR3 protein once. The sample has tens of thousands of distinct CDR3 sequences, roughly 70% seen once. Extraction of RNA together with DNA used about 17-30 mg of unsorted bulk tissue. Sequenced input: liver tumor tissue from sampling region 2. The subset here: tumor region T2, inferior pole. Source of these receptors: a man between 40 and 49 years old with primary liver carcinoma and hepatitis B virus infection.

The table lists this clonotype with a few counts. The chain couples TRBV4-3 to TRBJ2-7, with a tentative D call TRBD1 (6 bases). CDR3 size: 14 residues. Germline values: CDR1 LGHNA, CDR2 YSLEER. Between the trimmed V and J ends, which lost 4 bases and 2 bases, there was a span of 12 bases. The CDR3 DNA is TGCGCCAGCAGCCCAAATACAGGGCCCTACGAGCAGTACTTC. Amino acids: CASSPNTGPYEQYF.

In the case of this clonotype: An end of the junction does not agree with germline; a read error may underlie this. This chain links TRBV10-3 with TRBJ1-5; D is perhaps TRBD1 (6 bases). This CDR3 has 15 amino acids. Germline V gene data show CDR1 as ENHRY and CDR2 as SYGVKD. CDR3 region: CAISGTGSSNQPQRF. The CDR3, as DNA: TGTGCCATCAGTGGAACAGGGTCTAGTAATCAGCCCCAGCGTTTT.

Concerning this clonotype: As the CDR3 is not closed by the conserved phenylalanine or tryptophan, this likely results from a read error. The limits of the CDR3 on the DNA are not certain, so only TCRdb's listed CDR3 is given. The CDR3: CASSKAPGGTNEKPFL. The V call is TRBV11-2, the J call TRBJ1-4. Germline CDR1 SGHAT, CDR2 FQNNGV. The CDR3 length equals 16 residues, ends included.

This clonotype has more than one count but fewer than ten. The chain couples TRBV5-1 to TRBJ1-4; D is unresolved. V shed 5 bases and J shed 2 bases, with 13 bases lying between them. This CDR3 comprises 15 residues. CDR1 and CDR2 (germline): SGHRS, YFSETQ. As DNA, the CDR3 is TGCGCCAGCAGGACCCAGCACGGGACTAATGAAAAACTGTTTTTT. It is translated as CASRTQHGTNEKLFF.

On this clonotype itself: The junction differs from germline at one of its ends, possibly a read error. V usage is TRBV5-6 and J usage is TRBJ2-7; D unclear. Germline V gene data show CDR1 as SGHDT and CDR2 as YYEEEE. The CDR3 covers 14 residues. CDR3 nucleotide sequence: TGTGTCAGCAGCTTGTTCCTCTTCTCATACGAGCAGCACTTC. Its translation: CVSSLFLFSYEQHF.

This clonotype was seen a single time. This chain uses TRBV5-4 with TRBJ2-3; no clear D. The germline V and J ends were trimmed by 0 bases and 6 bases, with 14 bases remaining between them. The CDR3 is made up of 15 amino acids. The germline V gene has CDR1 SGHNT and CDR2 YYREEE (reference sequence). The CDR3 DNA follows: TGTGCCAGCAGCTTGGACTCTTTAGGCGCGGATACGCAGTATTTT. This codes for CASSLDSLGADTQYF.